The rows below give T cell receptor beta chains drawn from one sample of a study of chemoradiotherapy in HPV16-positive cancers. Profiling relied on immunoSEQ multiplex PCR, and the TCRdb table lists in-frame clones only, not all of them. The profile covers 2,500 to 3,500 clones, with around 75% appearing a single time and 8% to 9.5% taken by the ten largest. Sequenced here: tumor tissue, sampled from a patient who underwent chemoradiotherapy. The receptor set was obtained from a human donor with HPV-associated anogenital cancer. Each CDR3 is given with its conserved first and last residue. D genes are given only for firm matches. A row's size may be missing; if present it is once, few, many or a size class.

j_call d_call v_call clone_size cdr3_nt cdr3_aa
TRBJ2-5 - TRBV11-2 - TGTGCCAGCAGCTTAGGGGCAGGGATACGAGAGACCCAGTACTTC CASSLGAGIRETQYF
TRBJ1-1 - TRBV7-2 - TGTGCCAGCAGCTTAATGCTCAACACTGAAGCTTTCTTT CASSLMLNTEAFF
TRBJ2-2 - TRBV6-4 - TGTGCCAGCAGTGACTCCGGGGGGAACACCGGGGAGCTGTTTTTT CASSDSGGNTGELFF
TRBJ2-5 - TRBV30 few TGTGCCTGGAGTCGAAGGGAGAGAGAGACCCAGTACTTC CAWSRRERETQYF
TRBJ1-5 - TRBV30 - TGTGCCTGGAGTACTACCACCGGGCCCCAGCATTTT CAWSTTTGPQHF
TRBJ1-2 TRBD1 TRBV2 few TGTGCCAGCAGTGACGTGGGACAGGGTTATGGCTACACCTTC CASSDVGQGYGYTF
TRBJ2-1 TRBD2 TRBV6-4 - TGTGCCAGCAGTCCCGGGACTAGCGGGGGGGCTCATGAGCAGTTCTTC CASSPGTSGGAHEQFF
TRBJ2-5 - TRBV7-2 - TGTGCCAGCAGCTTAGGGGCAGGGTTTTTGGAGACCCAGTACTTC CASSLGAGFLETQYF
TRBJ1-1 - TRBV7-2 - TGTGCCAGCAGCCTATGGGGTAACACTGAAGCTTTCTTT CASSLWGNTEAFF
TRBJ1-4 TRBD1 TRBV11-2 - TGTGCCAGCAGCTCAGTGGGCGACAGGGACGAAAAACTGTTTTTT CASSSVGDRDEKLFF
TRBJ2-3 TRBD1 TRBV11-3 - TGTGCCAGCAGCGCCGGGACAGGGCTTCTGGGTACGCAGTATTTT CASSAGTGLLGTQYF
TRBJ2-7 - TRBV7-9 - TGTGCCAGCAGCTCCCAGGGTCAGCGATCCTACGAGCAGTACTTC CASSSQGQRSYEQYF
TRBJ1-6 TRBD1 TRBV5-1 - TGCGCCAGCAGCCGGGACAGGGCTCATAATTCACCCCTCCACTTT CASSRDRAHNSPLHF
TRBJ2-5 TRBD2 TRBV5-6 - TGTGCCAGCAGCTTGAGAGCGGGGGGCAGCCAGGCCCAGTACTTC CASSLRAGGSQAQYF
TRBJ2-7 - TRBV10-3 few TGTGCCATCAGTGAGTCCGTCTACGAGCAGTACTTC CAISESVYEQYF
TRBJ2-7 - TRBV30 - TGTGCCTGGAGTGTACGTGGGCGCGCCGAGCAGTACTTC CAWSVRGRAEQYF
TRBJ1-1 - TRBV11-2 few TGTGCCAGCAGCTGGGCCTTGAACACTGAAGCTTTCTTT CASSWALNTEAFF
TRBJ1-1 - TRBV19 - TGTGCCAGTAGTATAGAAGGGGGCACTGAAGCTTTCTTT CASSIEGGTEAFF